The following is a T cell receptor (beta chain) sequence with its context. Its specificity is unknown. Clones were read by immunoSEQ multiplex PCR, and TCRdb kept only the in-frame ones, dropping some. The repertoire consists of over 130,000 clones, with roughly 91% occurring once and the leading ten covering around 5.4%. The data are from a study of T cell responses to AZD1222 COVID-19 vaccine. The CDR3 covers 16 residues. V was clipped by 1 base and J by 8 bases, with 20 bases between them. Germline V gene data show CDR1 as LNHDA and CDR2 as SQIVND (reference sequence). Broader study findings: The study found vaccine-associated CD4 TCRs spanning spike, dominant at 160-218 and 743-854. Most donors were white British, females outnumbered males, and clonal diversity was possibly underestimated. Spike-specific TCR breadth and depth were elevated following two AZD1222 doses.

The rearrangement uses TRBV19 and TRBJ1-2, with D tentatively TRBD1 (6 bases). This receptor was obtained from an adult in good health. Here the sequenced sample was peripheral blood, taken on day 0 of AZD1222 vaccination. CDR3 sequence (DNA): TGTGCCAGTAGTATAGCCCTCGGCGGGACATCGGGCGGCTACACCTTC. It is translated as CASSIALGGTSGGYTF.